The rows below give T cell receptor beta chains drawn from one sample of a study of T cell responses to AZD1222 COVID-19 vaccine. Only in-frame clones appear in the TCRdb table, and some are missing; sequencing was by immunoSEQ multiplex PCR. The sample has around 60,000 clones, about 81% seen once. The source material was peripheral blood, sampled 28 days after the second AZD1222 dose. These TCRs come from an adult who received the AZD1222 COVID-19 vaccine. CDR3s include the opening cysteine and the closing phenylalanine or tryptophan. Each record gives: J gene, V gene, D gene, clone size, CDR3 protein, CDR3 DNA. A D gene is named only where the DNA matches it firmly. Only part of the rows carry a size: once, few, many, or a class if the clone is expanded.

TRBJ2-1 | TRBV11-2 | - | - | CASSLGSPGEQFF | TGTGCCAGCAGCTTAGGATCCCCGGGTGAGCAGTTCTTC
TRBJ2-7 | TRBV5-1 | - | - | CASSLGQHRGGRNEQYF | TGCGCCAGCAGCTTGGGTCAACACAGGGGAGGGAGGAACGAGCAGTACTTC
TRBJ2-3 | TRBV6-5 | - | once | CASKSSRDTQYF | TGTGCCAGCAAATCGTCGCGGGATACGCAGTATTTT
TRBJ1-5 | TRBV19 | - | - | CASTARRQGTSNQPQHF | TGTGCCAGTACCGCCCGAAGGCAGGGGACTAGCAATCAGCCCCAGCATTTT
TRBJ1-1 | TRBV19 | TRBD1 | - | CATRDRGVGTEAFF | TGTGCCACGAGAGACAGGGGGGTAGGCACTGAAGCTTTCTTT
TRBJ2-7 | TRBV18 | - | - | CASSPFGERSDEQYF | TGTGCCAGCTCACCGTTCGGAGAAAGGAGTGACGAGCAGTACTTC
TRBJ1-5 | TRBV19 | - | - | CASSTRSTSGSNQPQHF | TGTGCCAGTAGTACGAGGAGCACCTCAGGTAGCAATCAGCCCCAGCATTTT
TRBJ1-6 | TRBV27 | TRBD1 | - | CASTPGQENSPLHF | TGTGCCAGCACCCCGGGACAGGAGAATTCACCCCTCCACTTT
TRBJ1-5 | TRBV4-2 | TRBD1 | - | CASSQEAGQGASGSNQPQHF | TGTGCCAGCAGCCAAGAGGCGGGACAGGGGGCTAGCGGGAGCAATCAGCCCCAGCATTTT
TRBJ1-1 | TRBV6-5 | TRBD1 | - | CASSYSTGRNTEAFF | TGTGCCAGCAGTTACTCGACAGGGAGGAACACTGAAGCTTTCTTT
TRBJ2-1 | TRBV5-1 | - | - | CASSLSTSHEQFF | TGCGCCAGCAGCTTGAGCACTAGCCATGAGCAGTTCTTC
TRBJ1-5 | TRBV28 | - | - | CASMAGNQPQHF | TGTGCCAGCATGGCCGGAAATCAGCCCCAGCATTTT
TRBJ2-1 | TRBV3-1/TRBV3-2 | TRBD2 | - | CASSQGGLAGVGQYNEQFF | TGTGCCAGCAGCCAAGGGGGGCTAGCGGGAGTAGGCCAATACAATGAGCAGTTCTTC
TRBJ2-3 | TRBV7-9 | - | - | CASSLVARASIDTQYF | TGTGCCAGCAGCTTAGTGGCCAGGGCTAGTATAGATACGCAGTATTTT
TRBJ2-7 | TRBV28 | - | - | CASSSVIGLNF | TGTGCCAGCAGTTCAGTAATAGGGTTGAACTTC
TRBJ1-5 | TRBV5-8 | - | - | CASSLAAASNQPQHF | TGTGCCAGCAGCTTGGCGGCCGCTAGCAATCAGCCCCAGCATTTT
TRBJ2-7 | TRBV7-8 | TRBD1 | - | CASSFGQGTYEQYF | TGTGCCAGCAGCTTTGGACAGGGTACCTACGAGCAGTACTTC
TRBJ2-7 | TRBV6-2/TRBV6-3 | TRBD1 | - | CASSRSQGALEQYF | TGTGCCAGCAGTCGGTCACAGGGGGCTCTCGAGCAGTACTTC
TRBJ2-4 | TRBV5-4 | TRBD2 | - | CASSSSGGNKNIQYF | TGTGCCAGCAGCTCTAGCGGGGGGAACAAAAACATTCAGTACTTC
TRBJ2-2 | TRBV7-2 | TRBD2 | - | CASSLLAGDTGELFF | TGTGCCAGCAGCTTACTAGCGGGAGACACCGGGGAGCTGTTTTTT
TRBJ2-5 | TRBV27 | TRBD2 | once | CASSWGRGLQETQYF | TGTGCCAGCAGTTGGGGAAGGGGACTACAAGAGACCCAGTACTTC
TRBJ2-1 | TRBV12-5 | - | - | CASGLVPDTNEQFF | TGTGCTAGTGGTTTGGTACCCGACACCAATGAGCAGTTCTTC
TRBJ1-2 | TRBV29-1 | TRBD1 | - | CSVEGGQGAHGYTF | TGCAGCGTTGAAGGAGGACAGGGGGCCCATGGCTACACCTTC
TRBJ2-7 | TRBV2 | - | few | CASRRSYEQYF | TGTGCCAGCAGGAGGAGCTACGAGCAGTACTTC
TRBJ2-7 | TRBV6-5 | - | - | CASRAGAWEQYF | TGTGCCAGCAGGGCCGGGGCGTGGGAGCAGTACTTC
TRBJ2-5 | TRBV7-3 | TRBD2 | - | CASSLGSLAGGLETQYF | TGTGCCAGCAGCTTAGGGTCATTAGCGGGAGGGTTGGAGACCCAGTACTTC
TRBJ2-5 | TRBV5-4 | TRBD1 | - | CASSNRDRGIGETQYF | TGTGCCAGCAGCAACCGGGACAGGGGAATCGGAGAGACCCAGTACTTC
TRBJ1-1 | TRBV10-2 | - | once | CASSDVQGRREAFF | TGCGCCAGCAGTGATGTTCAGGGGCGCCGGGAAGCTTTCTTT
TRBJ2-3 | TRBV5-1 | TRBD2 | - | CASSRSSGTDTQYF | TGCGCCAGCAGTCGATCTAGCGGAACAGATACGCAGTATTTT
TRBJ1-5 | TRBV28 | TRBD1 | - | CASSLYVGTDTNQPQHF | TGTGCCAGCAGTTTATACGTCGGGACAGATACTAATCAGCCCCAGCATTTT
TRBJ1-2 | TRBV19 | TRBD1 | - | CASIPDRGYGYTF | TGTGCCAGTATCCCGGACAGGGGGTATGGCTACACCTTC
TRBJ2-7 | TRBV28 | TRBD2 | - | CASSLNGRVYEQYF | TGTGCCAGCAGTTTGAACGGGAGGGTTTACGAGCAGTACTTC
TRBJ1-2 | TRBV7-9 | - | - | CASSRGQTYGYTF | TGTGCCAGCAGCCGCGGACAGACCTATGGCTACACCTTC
TRBJ1-4 | TRBV29-1 | - | - | CSVEGSGNNEKLFF | TGCAGCGTTGAAGGGTCAGGGAATAATGAAAAACTGTTTTTT
TRBJ1-2 | TRBV27 | - | - | CASSFNRASGYTF | TGTGCCAGCAGTTTCAACAGGGCGAGTGGCTACACCTTC
TRBJ1-6 | TRBV4-1 | - | - | CASSRQKSSYNSPLHF | TGCGCCAGCAGCCGCCAGAAGAGCTCCTATAATTCACCCCTCCACTTT
TRBJ2-1 | TRBV5-4 | TRBD2 | - | CASSSLSGSLYNEQFF | TGTGCCAGCAGCTCTCTTAGCGGGAGCCTCTACAATGAGCAGTTCTTC
TRBJ1-2 | TRBV27 | TRBD1 | - | CASSFDRGLYGYTF | TGTGCCAGCAGTTTCGACAGGGGGCTCTATGGCTACACCTTC
TRBJ2-2 | TRBV19 | TRBD2 | - | CASSTLAGGPSGELFF | TGTGCCAGTAGTACCCTCGCGGGAGGGCCTAGCGGGGAGCTGTTTTTT
TRBJ2-6 | TRBV11-3 | TRBD1 | - | CASSLPRGTGLFGANVLTF | TGTGCCAGCAGCTTACCCAGGGGGACAGGGCTCTTTGGGGCCAACGTCCTGACTTTC
TRBJ2-2 | TRBV5-4 | - | - | CASGQTNTGELFF | TGTGCCAGCGGACAAACGAACACCGGGGAGCTGTTTTTT
TRBJ2-7 | TRBV5-1 | - | - | CASSLVGGDHEQYF | TGCGCCAGCAGCTTGGTAGGGGGTGACCACGAGCAGTACTTC
TRBJ1-1 | TRBV3-1/TRBV3-2 | - | - | CASSQEGASRQAFF | TGTGCCAGCAGCCAAGAAGGCGCCTCCAGGCAGGCTTTCTTT
TRBJ2-5 | TRBV3-1/TRBV3-2 | - | - | CASSQAGGSETQYF | TGTGCCAGCAGCCAAGCCGGGGGTTCAGAGACCCAGTACTTC
TRBJ2-1 | TRBV27 | - | once | CASSRTYNEQFF | TGTGCCAGCTCCCGGACTTACAATGAGCAGTTCTTC
TRBJ2-7 | TRBV28 | TRBD2 | - | CASSPGSGRPINEQYF | TGTGCCAGCAGTCCGGGGAGCGGGAGGCCGATAAACGAGCAGTACTTC
TRBJ2-6 | TRBV6-1 | TRBD1 | - | CASSATGLQSGANVLTF | TGTGCCAGCAGTGCGACAGGGTTACAGTCTGGGGCCAACGTCCTGACTTTC
TRBJ1-3 | TRBV9 | - | - | CASSPGTGNTIYF | TGTGCCAGCAGCCCCGGGACTGGAAACACCATATATTTT